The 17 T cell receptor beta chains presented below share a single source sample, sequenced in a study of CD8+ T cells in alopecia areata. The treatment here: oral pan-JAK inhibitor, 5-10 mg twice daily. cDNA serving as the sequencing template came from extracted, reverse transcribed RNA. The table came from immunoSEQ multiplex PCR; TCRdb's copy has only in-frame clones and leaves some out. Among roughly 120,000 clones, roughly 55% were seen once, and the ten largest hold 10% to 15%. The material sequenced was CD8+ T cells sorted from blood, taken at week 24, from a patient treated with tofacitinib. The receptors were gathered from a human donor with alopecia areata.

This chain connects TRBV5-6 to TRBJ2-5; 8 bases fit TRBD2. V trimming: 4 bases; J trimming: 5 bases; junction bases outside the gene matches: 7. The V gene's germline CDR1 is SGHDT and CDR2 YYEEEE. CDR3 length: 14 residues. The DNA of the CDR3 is TGTGCCAGCAGCCCCCCCGGGGGGGGTGAGACCCAGTACTTC. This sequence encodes CASSPPGGGETQYF.

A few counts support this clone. The CDR3 DNA reads as TGTGCTAGTGGTTTGGTAGTCGGAGGGTCCGGAGTCAAGAGGGGGGAGCAGTACTTC. Its translation is CASGLVVGGSGVKRGEQYF. The chain joins TRBV12-5 to TRBJ2-7, with D possibly called TRBD1 or TRBD2 (6 bases each). The CDR3 length is 19 residues. Germline V CDR1 and CDR2: LGHNT, FRNRAP. V dropped 0 bases and J dropped 7 bases, with 28 bases sitting between them.

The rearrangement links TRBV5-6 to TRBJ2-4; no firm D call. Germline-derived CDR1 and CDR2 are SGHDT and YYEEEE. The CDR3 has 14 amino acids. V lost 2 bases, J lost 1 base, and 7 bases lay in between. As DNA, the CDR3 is TGTGCCAGCAGCTTAGATACGGCCAAAAACATTCAGTACTTC. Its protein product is CASSLDTAKNIQYF.

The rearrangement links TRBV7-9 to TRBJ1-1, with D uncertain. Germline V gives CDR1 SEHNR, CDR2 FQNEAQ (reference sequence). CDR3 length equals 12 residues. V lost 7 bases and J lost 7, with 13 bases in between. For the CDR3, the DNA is TGTGCCAGCACCCCGGACGGTGATGAAGCTTTCTTT. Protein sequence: CASTPDGDEAFF.

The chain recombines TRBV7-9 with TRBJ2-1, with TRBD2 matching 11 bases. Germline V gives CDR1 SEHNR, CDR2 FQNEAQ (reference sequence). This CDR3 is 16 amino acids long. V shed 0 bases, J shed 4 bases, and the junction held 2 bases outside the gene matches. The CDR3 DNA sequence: TGTGCCAGCAGCTTAGCGATAGCGGGGGGGTACAATGAGCAGTTCTTC. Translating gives CASSLAIAGGYNEQFF.

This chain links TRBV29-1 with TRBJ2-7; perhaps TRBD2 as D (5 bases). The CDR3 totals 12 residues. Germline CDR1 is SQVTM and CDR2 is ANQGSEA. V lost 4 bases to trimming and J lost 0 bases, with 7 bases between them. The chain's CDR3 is CSVGRGSYEQYF. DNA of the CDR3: TGCAGCGTTGGCCGGGGCTCCTACGAGCAGTACTTC.

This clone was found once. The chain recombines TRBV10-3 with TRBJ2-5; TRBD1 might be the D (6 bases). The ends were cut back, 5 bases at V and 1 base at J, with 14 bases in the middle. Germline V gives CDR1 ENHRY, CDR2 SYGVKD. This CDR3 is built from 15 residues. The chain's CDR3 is CAISILGGPQETQYF. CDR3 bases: TGTGCCATCAGTATCCTTGGGGGCCCCCAAGAGACCCAGTACTTC.

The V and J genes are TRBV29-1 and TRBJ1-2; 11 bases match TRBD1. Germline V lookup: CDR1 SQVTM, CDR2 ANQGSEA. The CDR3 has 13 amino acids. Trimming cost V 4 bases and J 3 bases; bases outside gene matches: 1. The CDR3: CSVVGQGDYGYTF. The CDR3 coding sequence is TGCAGCGTTGTGGGACAGGGGGACTATGGCTACACCTTC.

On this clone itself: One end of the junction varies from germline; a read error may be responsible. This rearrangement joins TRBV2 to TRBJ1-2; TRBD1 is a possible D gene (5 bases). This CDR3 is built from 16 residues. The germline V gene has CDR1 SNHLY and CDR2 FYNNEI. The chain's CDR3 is CASSQAQTEKVHGYTF. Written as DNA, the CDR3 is TGTGCCAGCAGTCAAGCTCAGACAGAGAAAGTACATGGCTACACCTTC.

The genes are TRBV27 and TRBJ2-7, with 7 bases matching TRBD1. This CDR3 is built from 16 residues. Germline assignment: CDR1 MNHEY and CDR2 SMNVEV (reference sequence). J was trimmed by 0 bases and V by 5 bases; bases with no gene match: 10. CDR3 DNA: TGTGCCAGCAGTATCTCGACAGGGTCGGGCTCCTACGAGCAGTACTTC. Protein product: CASSISTGSGSYEQYF.

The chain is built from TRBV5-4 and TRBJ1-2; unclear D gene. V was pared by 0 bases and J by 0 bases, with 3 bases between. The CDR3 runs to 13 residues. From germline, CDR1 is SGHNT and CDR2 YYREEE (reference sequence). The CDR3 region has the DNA TGTGCCAGCAGCTTGGACGCTAACTATGGCTACACCTTC. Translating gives CASSLDANYGYTF.

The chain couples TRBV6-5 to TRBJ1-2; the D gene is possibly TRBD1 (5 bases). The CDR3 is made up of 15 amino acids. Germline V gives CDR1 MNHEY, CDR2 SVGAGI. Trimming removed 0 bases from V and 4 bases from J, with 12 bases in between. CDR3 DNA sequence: TGTGCCAGCAGTTACTCCGGGGACCCACGCTATGGCTACACCTTC. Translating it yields CASSYSGDPRYGYTF.

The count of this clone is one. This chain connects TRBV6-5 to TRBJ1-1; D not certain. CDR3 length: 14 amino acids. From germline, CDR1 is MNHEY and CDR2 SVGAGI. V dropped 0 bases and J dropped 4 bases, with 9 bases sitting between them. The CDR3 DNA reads TGTGCCAGCAGTTACTCCGGGGTCGGCACTGAAGCTTTCTTT. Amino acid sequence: CASSYSGVGTEAFF.

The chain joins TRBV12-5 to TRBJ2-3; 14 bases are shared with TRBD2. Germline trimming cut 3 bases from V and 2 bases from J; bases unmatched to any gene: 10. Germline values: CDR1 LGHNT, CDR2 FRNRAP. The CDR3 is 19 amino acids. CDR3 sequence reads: CASGFAVRLAGGNTDTQYF. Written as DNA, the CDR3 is TGTGCTAGTGGTTTCGCAGTGCGACTAGCGGGGGGGAACACAGATACGCAGTATTTT.

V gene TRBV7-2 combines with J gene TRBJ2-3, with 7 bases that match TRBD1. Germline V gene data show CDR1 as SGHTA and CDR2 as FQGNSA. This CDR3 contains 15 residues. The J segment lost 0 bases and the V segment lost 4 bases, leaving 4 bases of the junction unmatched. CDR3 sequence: CASSSPGQSTDTQYF. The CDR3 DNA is TGTGCCAGCAGCTCGCCGGGACAGAGCACAGATACGCAGTATTTT.

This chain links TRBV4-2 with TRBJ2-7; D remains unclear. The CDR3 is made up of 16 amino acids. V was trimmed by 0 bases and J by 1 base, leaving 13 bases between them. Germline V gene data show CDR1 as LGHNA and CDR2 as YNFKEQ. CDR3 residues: CASSQDRQRSSYEQYF. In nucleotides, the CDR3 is TGTGCCAGCAGCCAAGATCGGCAACGGAGTTCCTACGAGCAGTACTTC.

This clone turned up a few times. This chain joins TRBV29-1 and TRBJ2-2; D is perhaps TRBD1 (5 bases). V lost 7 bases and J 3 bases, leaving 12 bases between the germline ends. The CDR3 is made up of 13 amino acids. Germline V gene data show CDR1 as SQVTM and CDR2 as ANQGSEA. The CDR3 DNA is TGCAGCGCCACTGACAGAGACACCGGGGAGCTGTTTTTT. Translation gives CSATDRDTGELFF.